The clone carrying this T cell receptor beta chain was picked up many times. What it recognizes is unknown. This sample was taken from a study of CD8 T cells in ankylosing spondylitis. Study outcomes and limitations: Past studies reported some motif variants in reactive arthritis synovial fluid and blood. Roughly eight highly homologous variants made up a TCR beta motif that seemed to typify ankylosing spondylitis blood.

Quantitative barcoded 5'-RACE was used to prepare TCR beta libraries. TCRdb re-derived calls from the 5' RACE reads in MiXCR, one entry per CDR3 protein. The top ten hold approximately 10% of the sample, which has 150,000 to 200,000 distinct CDR3 sequences, under 15% seen once. V lost 3 bases, J lost 5 bases, and 4 bases stayed unmatched. This CDR3 is 14 amino acids long. Germline V gene lookup returns CDR1 SGHKS and CDR2 YYEKEE (reference sequence). The rearrangement links TRBV5-5 to TRBJ2-3, with 9 bases identical to TRBD2. Sequenced material: blood, either unsorted or a sorted T cell fraction (not recorded which). The clonotype was recovered from a female donor with ankylosing spondylitis or in good health (not recorded which). CDR3: CASSSLAGLDTQYF. The CDR3, as DNA: TGTGCCAGCAGCTCACTAGCGGGTCTAGATACGCAGTATTTT. Looking up the rest from reference TRBV5-5 and TRBJ2-3 gives the full variable domain: DAGVTQSPTHLIKTRGQQVTLRCSPISGHKSVSWYQQVLGQGPQFIFQYYEKEERGRGNFPDRFSARQFPNYSSELNVNALLLGDSALYLCASSSLAGLDTQYFGPGTRLTVL.